The 30 T cell receptor beta chains below were found in one sample sequenced in a study of blood T cell repertoires in COVID-19. Clones were read by immunoSEQ multiplex PCR, and TCRdb kept only the in-frame ones, dropping some. The table records some 210,000 clones, roughly 90% of them present only once. Sequencing was carried out using peripheral blood. Receptors originate from a man between 60 and 75 years old who had recovered from COVID-19.

DNA of the CDR3: TGCGCCAGCAGCCAAGTCGGAAAGAGGCTAGCGGGAGACAATGAGCAGTTCTTC. This encodes CASSQVGKRLAGDNEQFF. The chain combines TRBV4-3 with TRBJ2-1, with TRBD2 matching over 10 bases. Unmatched junction bases numbered 11, after V lost 1 base and J lost 5 bases. CDR1 is LGHNA, CDR2 YSLEER, per germline. The CDR3 runs 18 residues.

The CDR3 DNA follows: TGCGCCAGCAGCCAAGATACAGGGCCCCAGGGCTACACCTTC. Protein sequence: CASSQDTGPQGYTF. This rearrangement joins TRBV4-3 to TRBJ1-2, with a tentative D call TRBD1 (6 bases). The CDR3 spans 14 residues. CDR1 is LGHNA and CDR2 is YSLEER in the germline V gene. V lost 0 bases to trimming and J lost 8 bases, with 13 bases between them.

The chain joins TRBV12-5 to TRBJ2-3, with TRBD2 as a possible D gene (5 bases). Germline V CDR1 and CDR2: LGHNT, FRNRAP. The CDR3 runs 15 residues. Trimming pared 9 bases from V and 6 bases from J, leaving 22 bases between. The CDR3 bases are TGTGCTAGAGGACTGATGGTGGGGAGAGCGGATACGCAGTATTTT. Protein sequence: CARGLMVGRADTQYF.

V usage is TRBV3-1 (or the pseudogene TRBV3-2) and J usage is TRBJ1-4, with D possibly being TRBD1 (5 bases). The V end was cut by 0 bases, the J end by 7 bases, with 15 bases between. The germline CDR1 and CDR2 sequences are LGHDT and YNNKEL (reference sequence). The CDR3 consists of 16 residues. The CDR3 nucleotides are TGTGCCAGCAGCCAAGATCCGGGGGGAAGTACTGAAAAACTGTTTTTT. It specifies CASSQDPGGSTEKLFF.

This rearrangement joins TRBV3-1 (or the pseudogene TRBV3-2) to TRBJ2-5; TRBD1 agrees at 8 bases. Unmatched junction bases numbered 4, after V lost 3 bases and J lost 4 bases. Germline V lookup: CDR1 LGHDT, CDR2 YNNKEL (reference sequence). This CDR3 comprises 14 residues. The CDR3 nucleotides are TGTGCCAGCAGCCATCCAGGGGGCCTAGAGACCCAGTACTTC. It specifies CASSHPGGLETQYF.

The chain is built from TRBV6-2 or TRBV6-3 and TRBJ2-7, with 11 positions matching TRBD2. The length of the CDR3 is 14 residues. The germline V gene has CDR1 MNHEY and CDR2 SVGEGT. Germline trimming cut 4 bases from V and 3 bases from J; bases unmatched to any gene: 2. The CDR3 coding sequence is TGTGCCAGCAGTTTAGGGACTAGCGGCTACGAGCAGTACTTC. It translates to CASSLGTSGYEQYF.

The V call is TRBV7-9, the J call TRBJ1-1; D unclear. Germline CDR1 and CDR2: SEHNR and FQNEAQ (reference sequence). The CDR3 is 16 amino acids. The ends were cut back, 1 base at V and 6 bases at J, with 18 bases in the middle. CDR3 DNA sequence: TGTGCCAGCAGCTTAGTAGAGGGCAGGTCTTACGCTGAAGCTTTCTTT. Translating gives CASSLVEGRSYAEAFF.

The chain combines TRBV9 with TRBJ2-2; 8 nucleotides agree with TRBD2. There are 16 residues in the CDR3. J was trimmed by 0 bases and V by 4 bases; bases with no gene match: 5. Germline V gives CDR1 SGDLS, CDR2 YYNGEE. This CDR3 reads CASSLPSGSNTGELFF. DNA for the CDR3: TGTGCCAGCAGCTTGCCTAGCGGGTCGAACACCGGGGAGCTGTTTTTT.

This rearrangement joins TRBV9 to TRBJ2-7; tentative D call: TRBD1 (5 bases). The CDR3 length is 15 residues. Trimming cost V 4 bases and J 7 bases, with 21 bases left between them. Per germline, CDR1 SGDLS and CDR2 YYNGEE. DNA of the CDR3: TGTGCCAGCAGCCTGACCTTTGATCAGGGTCGAGAGCAGTACTTC. As protein: CASSLTFDQGREQYF.

The chain links TRBV27 to TRBJ1-3; TRBD1 might be the D (6 bases). Trimming took off 2 bases at V and 2 bases at J, with 13 bases between the two ends. CDR3 length: 16 residues. The germline V gene has CDR1 MNHEY and CDR2 SMNVEV (reference sequence). The CDR3 loop is CASSLRYRAPGNTIYF. The CDR3 region has the DNA TGTGCCAGCAGTTTACGTTACAGGGCCCCTGGAAACACCATATATTTT.

CDR3 in DNA: TGCGCCAGCAGCTTGCACACCTCCTACGAGCAGTACTTC. This translates into CASSLHTSYEQYF. The chain recombines TRBV5-1 with TRBJ2-7; D gene ambiguous. Trimming took off 1 base at V and 0 bases at J, with 5 bases between the two ends. The CDR3 contains 13 residues. The germline gives CDR1 SGHRS, CDR2 YFSETQ.

The chain joins TRBV27 to TRBJ1-5; 8 nucleotides align to TRBD1. With 4 bases clipped from V and 7 bases from J, the junction kept 6 bases outside the gene matches. Germline CDR1 MNHEY, CDR2 SMNVEV (reference sequence). The CDR3 is 14 amino acids. The CDR3 here is CASSSRTGIQPQHF. CDR3 nucleotides: TGTGCCAGCAGTTCCCGGACAGGGATCCAGCCCCAGCATTTT.

This clone showed up just a few times. This sequence joins TRBV30 and TRBJ2-2, with 9 bases fitting TRBD1. This CDR3 is built from 15 residues. CDR1 is GTSNPN, CDR2 SVGIG, per germline (reference sequence). The J segment lost 7 bases and the V segment lost 4 bases, leaving 10 bases of the junction unmatched. CDR3 DNA sequence: TGTGCCTGGAAATCAGACAGGGGGTATATCGGGGAGCTGTTTTTT. Its translation is CAWKSDRGYIGELFF. Based on the CDR3 plus reference TRBV30 and TRBJ2-2, the full variable domain is SQTIHQWPATLVQPVGSPLSLECTVEGTSNPNLYWYRQAAGRGLQLLFYSVGIGQISSEVPQNLSASRPQDRQFILSSKKLLLSDSGFYLCAWKSDRGYIGELFFGEGSRLTVL.

This clone was seen a handful of times. V gene TRBV7-9 combines with J gene TRBJ1-5; D is undetermined. The CDR3 length is 16 residues. Trimming removed 5 bases from V and 3 bases from J, with 17 bases in between. CDR1 and CDR2 from the germline V gene are SEHNR and FQNEAQ (reference sequence). CDR3 sequence (DNA): TGTGCCAGCAGCCGAGCGGGTGCCGCCACCAATCAGCCCCAGCATTTT. Its protein product is CASSRAGAATNQPQHF.

V usage is TRBV5-1 and J usage is TRBJ2-5, with D hard to call. The CDR3 is made up of 15 amino acids. Trimming cost V 0 bases and J 5 bases, with 14 bases left between them. Germline CDR1 reads SGHRS; CDR2 reads YFSETQ. The CDR3 DNA reads TGCGCCAGCAGCTTGGGTACAGTAGGATATGAGACCCAGTACTTC. Encoded protein: CASSLGTVGYETQYF.

This chain joins TRBV14 and TRBJ2-3; unclear D gene. The V gene's germline CDR1 is SGHDN and CDR2 FVKESK. Trimming took off 2 bases at V and 3 bases at J, with 3 bases between the two ends. The CDR3 extends over 12 amino acids. CDR3: CASSQRTDTQYF. The CDR3 region has the DNA TGTGCCAGCAGCCAACGGACAGATACGCAGTATTTT.

V usage is TRBV28 and J usage is TRBJ2-7; D gene unclear. The V gene lost 5 bases and the J gene lost 4 bases, with 21 bases spanning the gap. CDR1 MDHEN and CDR2 SYDVKM come from the germline V gene. This CDR3 is 16 amino acids long. Written as DNA, the CDR3 is TGTGCCAGCAGTCGCGCCCTGACTCTTACGACGTACGAGCAGTACTTC. Translated: CASSRALTLTTYEQYF. Looking up the rest from reference TRBV28 and TRBJ2-7 gives the full variable domain: DVKVTQSSRYLVKRTGEKVFLECVQDMDHENMFWYRQDPGLGLRLIYFSYDVKMKEKGDIPEGYSVSREKKERFSLILESASTNQTSMYLCASSRALTLTTYEQYFGPGTRLTVT.

The chain combines TRBV6-5 with TRBJ1-5; TRBD1 matches at 9 bases. CDR1 and CDR2 (germline): MNHEY, SVGAGI. The J segment lost 6 bases and the V segment lost 5 bases, leaving 8 bases of the junction unmatched. CDR3 length equals 15 residues. The CDR3 nucleotides read TGTGCCAGCAGTACTGGACAGGGGATATCTCAGCCCCAGCATTTT. Protein: CASSTGQGISQPQHF.

The chain employs TRBV28 and TRBJ1-1; possibly TRBD1 for D (5 bases). The CDR3 runs to 14 residues. V was pared by 5 bases and J by 6 bases, with 16 bases between. The V gene's germline CDR1 is MDHEN and CDR2 SYDVKM. The CDR3 nucleotides read TGTGCCAGCAGTGGGGCGGGAATAGTCTCTGAAGCTTTCTTT. Protein sequence: CASSGAGIVSEAFF.

This clone occurred once. The chain is built from TRBV30 and TRBJ2-5; tentatively, D is TRBD2 (5 bases). CDR3 size: 16 residues. Germline V gene data show CDR1 as GTSNPN and CDR2 as SVGIG (reference sequence). Deletions cut 0 bases from V and 1 base from J, with 15 bases between. The CDR3 region is CAWSVRRSSGQETQYF. In nucleotides, the CDR3 is TGTGCCTGGAGTGTACGACGGTCCAGCGGCCAAGAGACCCAGTACTTC.

The gene calls are TRBV29-1 and TRBJ2-3, with a tentative D call TRBD1 (6 bases). The V and J ends lost 6 bases and 1 base respectively, with 14 bases between them. This CDR3 is built from 14 residues. Germline lookup yields CDR1 SQVTM and CDR2 ANQGSEA. The CDR3 region is CSVLTGWGTDTQYF. The DNA of the CDR3 is TGCAGCGTCTTAACAGGGTGGGGCACAGATACGCAGTATTTT.

The chain joins TRBV4-3 to TRBJ2-5; 7 positions match TRBD2. The V gene end was trimmed by 4 bases and the J gene end by 2 bases; junction bases not matched to a gene: 7. The CDR3 length is 15 residues. The V gene's germline CDR1 is LGHNA and CDR2 YSLEER. The CDR3 reads CASSPARTSQETQYF. The CDR3 nucleotides read TGCGCCAGCAGCCCAGCCCGGACTAGTCAAGAGACCCAGTACTTC.

This chain links TRBV6-6 with TRBJ1-1, with D unresolved. The V gene's germline CDR1 is MNHNY and CDR2 SVGAGI (reference sequence). Trimming left V 0 bases short and J 0 bases short, with 5 bases between. The CDR3 length is 14 residues. CDR3 nucleotide sequence: TGTGCCAGCAGTTACTCAGCCATGAACACTGAAGCTTTCTTT. Its protein product is CASSYSAMNTEAFF.

J is TRBJ1-5 and V is TRBV7-3; D is perhaps TRBD1 (5 bases). CDR3 length: 12 amino acids. CDR1 is SGHTA, CDR2 FQGTGA, per germline. Trimming left V 2 bases short and J 9 bases short, with 8 bases between. CDR3 region: CASSLRGRPQHF. Written as DNA, the CDR3 is TGTGCCAGCAGCTTACGGGGGAGGCCCCAGCATTTT.

The rearrangement links TRBV6-6 to TRBJ2-1, with 10 bases that match TRBD2. Germline values: CDR1 MNHNY, CDR2 SVGAGI (reference sequence). This CDR3 has 16 residues. The junction had 3 bases not matched to a gene; V was cut back by 0 bases and J by 4 bases. The CDR3 DNA reads as TGTGCCAGCAGTTACTCTAGCGGGAGGAGGTACAATGAGCAGTTCTTC. This encodes CASSYSSGRRYNEQFF.

The chain links TRBV7-9 to TRBJ2-7, with 7 bases identical to TRBD2. Unmatched junction bases numbered 19, after V lost 5 bases and J lost 3 bases. The V gene's germline CDR1 is SEHNR and CDR2 FQNEAQ (reference sequence). The length of the CDR3 is 18 residues. The CDR3 loop reads CASSPYSGGRVRDYEQYF. As DNA, the CDR3 is TGTGCCAGCAGCCCCTACTCTGGGGGGAGGGTCAGGGACTACGAGCAGTACTTC.

DNA of the CDR3: TGTGCCAGCAGCTTCTTGGCGGACTACGAGCAGTACTTC. Protein sequence: CASSFLADYEQYF. The rearrangement links TRBV5-6 to TRBJ2-7; D uncertain. Germline CDR1 is SGHDT and CDR2 is YYEEEE. The CDR3 runs to 13 residues. Trimming shortened V by 2 bases and J by 3 bases, and 9 bases separated the two germline ends.

The chain couples TRBV4-3 to TRBJ1-2; 9 bases line up with TRBD1. Germline assignment: CDR1 LGHNA and CDR2 YSLEER. The trim removed 4 bases at V and 4 bases at J, leaving 7 bases unmatched. The CDR3 consists of 15 residues. The CDR3 region has the DNA TGCGCCAGCAGCCGTGGGACAGGGTTCACCTATGGCTACACCTTC. Its protein product is CASSRGTGFTYGYTF.

This clone turned up a few times. The V gene is TRBV18, the J gene TRBJ2-1; 7 bases are a match to TRBD1. Looked up from germline, CDR1 is KGHSH and CDR2 is LQKENI. J gave up 8 bases and V 3 bases, and 10 bases lay outside the gene matches. The CDR3 has 15 amino acids. CDR3 residues: CASSPRQGKNDEQFF. CDR3 DNA: TGTGCCAGCTCACCCCGACAGGGAAAAAACGATGAGCAGTTCTTC. Together with reference TRBV18 and TRBJ2-1, the CDR3 gives the full variable domain: NAGVMQNPRHLVRRRGQEARLRCSPMKGHSHVYWYRQLPEEGLKFMVYLQKENIIDESGMPKERFSAEFPKEGPSILRIQQVVRGDSAAYFCASSPRQGKNDEQFFGPGTRLTVL.

The chain recombines TRBV11-2 with TRBJ2-3; TRBD2 is a possible D gene (7 bases). This CDR3 is built from 15 residues. Germline-derived CDR1 and CDR2 are SGHAT and FQNNGV. V was pared by 5 bases and J by 5 bases, with 17 bases between. DNA of the CDR3: TGTGCCAGCAGCCTCCACAGGGAGGGGGGAGATACGCAGTATTTT. Translated: CASSLHREGGDTQYF. Supplemented by reference TRBV11-2 and TRBJ2-3, the full variable domain reads EAGVAQSPRYKIIEKRQSVAFWCNPISGHATLYWYQQILGQGPKLLIQFQNNGVVDDSQLPKDRFSAERLKGVDSTLKIQPAKLEDSAVYLCASSLHREGGDTQYFGPGTRLTVL.